What follows is one TCR beta chain and its context. The same CDR3 can be traced to other DNA sequences in this sample. V was pared by 3 bases and J by 8 bases, with 19 bases between. The CDR3 is 15 amino acids. Per germline, CDR1 PRHDT and CDR2 FYEKMQ (reference sequence). Methods used by the authors: Amplification of reference gene primers was used by the study to estimate nucleated cell counts. Some clones are missing from TCRdb's copy, which holds only in-frame ones; the method was immunoSEQ multiplex PCR. V and J calls and clone size come straight from that table; D and trimming were deduced from the DNA. The sample consists of about 170,000 clones, 79% of them appearing once. These data come from a study of blood T cell repertoires in COVID-19. About the study: Symptom resolution, clearance, or two negative PCRs marked the recovered donors of Cohort 3.

The clonotype comes from a woman in her 70s in a cohort exposed to, infected with or recovered from COVID-19 (not recorded which). The V gene is TRBV13, the J gene TRBJ1-1; D possibly corresponds to TRBD1 (6 bases). The sequenced sample was PBMCs or T cells enriched from blood (not recorded which). The CDR3 DNA is TGTGCCAGCAGCTTTAAGACAGGTGTCGATGACGAAGCTTTCTTT. This translates into CASSFKTGVDDEAFF.